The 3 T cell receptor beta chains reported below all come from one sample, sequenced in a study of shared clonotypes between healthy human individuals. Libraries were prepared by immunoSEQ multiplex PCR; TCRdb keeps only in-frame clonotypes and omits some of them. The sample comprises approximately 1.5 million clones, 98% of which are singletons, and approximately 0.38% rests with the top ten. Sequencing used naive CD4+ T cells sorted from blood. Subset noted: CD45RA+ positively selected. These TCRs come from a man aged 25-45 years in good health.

The CDR3 bases are TGTGCCAGCAGTTACTCGGGCAGGGGGTTTGGGGAGACCCAGTACTTC. Translated: CASSYSGRGFGETQYF. The rearrangement uses TRBV6-5 and TRBJ2-5, with 7 bases fitting TRBD1. This CDR3 contains 16 residues. V was clipped by 0 bases and J by 5 bases; unmatched bases: 9. Per the germline V gene, CDR1 is MNHEY and CDR2 is SVGAGI.

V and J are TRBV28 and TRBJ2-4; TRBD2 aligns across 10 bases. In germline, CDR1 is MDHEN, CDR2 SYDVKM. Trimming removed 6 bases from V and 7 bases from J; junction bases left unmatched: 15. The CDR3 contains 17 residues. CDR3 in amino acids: CASRPLGLAGALNIQYF. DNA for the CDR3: TGTGCCAGCAGGCCCCTCGGGCTAGCGGGGGCCTTGAACATTCAGTACTTC.

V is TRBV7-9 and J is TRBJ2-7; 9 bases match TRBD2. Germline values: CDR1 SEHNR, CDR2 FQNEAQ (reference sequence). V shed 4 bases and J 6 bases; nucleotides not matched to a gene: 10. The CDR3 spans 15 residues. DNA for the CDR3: TGTGCCAGCAGCTCCCAGCGGGAGGTGATGAGCGAGCAGTACTTC. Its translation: CASSSQREVMSEQYF.